Described below is a single TCR beta chain sequence and its context. The record originates from a study of cytomegalovirus exposure and HLA in healthy donors. The CDR3 covers 13 residues. The germline V gene has CDR1 SEHNR and CDR2 FQNEAQ (reference sequence). The V gene lost 4 bases and the J gene lost 8 bases, with 14 bases spanning the gap. Vbeta (60) and Jbeta (13) primers were used in the PCR. This table comes from immunoSEQ multiplex PCR, and its TCRdb copy is limited to in-frame clones, with some not included. The sample yields 140,000 to 150,000 clones, about 80% seen once. The specimen was PBMCs. The V gene is TRBV7-9, the J gene TRBJ1-2; D ambiguous. This sequence originates from a woman between 55 and 75 years old in good health and CMV-seropositive. The CDR3 bases are TGTGCCAGCAGCTCTTACGGGCGGGAGGGCTACACCTTC. Protein product: CASSSYGREGYTF.